Here is one T cell receptor (beta chain) with its context. The antigen is undetermined. This record belongs to a study of cytomegalovirus exposure and HLA in healthy donors. Some clones are missing from TCRdb's copy, which holds only in-frame ones; the method was immunoSEQ multiplex PCR. Of 300,000 to 400,000 clones in the sample, 86% were seen once. Study-level points and caveats: Cytomegalovirus-associated status was assigned to 164 TCR beta chains. The classifier, whose performance was assessed in both the original and validation cohorts, reportedly diagnosed cytomegalovirus status with high specificity and sensitivity. Clusters of TCRs from the first cohort tended to co-occur in the roughly 120 validation repertoires (as a later analysis found).

The CDR3 runs to 13 residues. Trimming took 0 bases from V and 5 from J, leaving 5 bases between them. Germline V gene data show CDR1 as LNHNV and CDR2 as YYDKDF (reference sequence). The sample comprised PBMCs. This chain links TRBV15 with TRBJ1-5; D unresolved. This TCR was recovered from a young woman in good health and CMV-seronegative. CDR3 loop: CATSRDSYQPQHF. In DNA, the CDR3 is TGTGCCACCAGCAGAGATAGTTATCAGCCCCAGCATTTT.